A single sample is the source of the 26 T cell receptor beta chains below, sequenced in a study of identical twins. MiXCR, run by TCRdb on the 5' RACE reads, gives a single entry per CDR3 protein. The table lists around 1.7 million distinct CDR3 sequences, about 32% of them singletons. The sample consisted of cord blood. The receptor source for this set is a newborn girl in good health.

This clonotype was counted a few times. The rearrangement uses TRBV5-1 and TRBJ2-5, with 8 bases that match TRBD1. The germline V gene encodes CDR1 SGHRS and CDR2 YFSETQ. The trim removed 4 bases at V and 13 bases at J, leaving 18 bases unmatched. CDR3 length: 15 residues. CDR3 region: CASSIGDRGMVELYF. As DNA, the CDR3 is TGCGCCAGCAGCATAGGCGACAGGGGAATGGTGGAGCTGTACTTC.

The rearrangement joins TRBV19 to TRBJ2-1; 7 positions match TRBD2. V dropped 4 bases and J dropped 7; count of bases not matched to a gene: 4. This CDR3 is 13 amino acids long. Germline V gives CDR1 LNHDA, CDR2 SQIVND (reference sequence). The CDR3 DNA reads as TGTGCCAGTAGTAGCGGGAGTGGTAATGAGCAGTTCTTC. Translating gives CASSSGSGNEQFF.

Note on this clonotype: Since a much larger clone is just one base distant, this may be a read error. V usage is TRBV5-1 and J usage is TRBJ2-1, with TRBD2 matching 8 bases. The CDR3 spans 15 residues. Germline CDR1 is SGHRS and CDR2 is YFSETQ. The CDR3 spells CASSLQRGSYNVQFF. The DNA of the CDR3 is TGCGCCAGCAGCTTGCAGCGGGGGTCCTACAATGTGCAGTTCTTC.

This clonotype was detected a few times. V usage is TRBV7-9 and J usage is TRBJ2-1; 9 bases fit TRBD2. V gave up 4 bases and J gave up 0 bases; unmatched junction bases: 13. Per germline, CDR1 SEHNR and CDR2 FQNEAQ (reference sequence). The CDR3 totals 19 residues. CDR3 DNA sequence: TGTGCCAGCAGCTCCCGTCCCGGGACTAGCTCTAGCTCCTACAATGAGCAGTTCTTC. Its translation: CASSSRPGTSSSSYNEQFF.

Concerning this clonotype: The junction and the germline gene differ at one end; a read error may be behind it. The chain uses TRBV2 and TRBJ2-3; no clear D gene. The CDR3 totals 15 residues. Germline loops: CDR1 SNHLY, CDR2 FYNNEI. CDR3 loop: CASSEAGRVTDTRYF. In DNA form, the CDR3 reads TGTGCCAGCAGTGAAGCGGGAAGGGTAACAGATACGCGGTATTTT.

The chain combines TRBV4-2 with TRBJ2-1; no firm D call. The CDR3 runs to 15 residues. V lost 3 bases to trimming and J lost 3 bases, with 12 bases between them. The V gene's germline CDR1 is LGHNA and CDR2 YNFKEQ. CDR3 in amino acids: CASSQLGLFYNEQFF. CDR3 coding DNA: TGTGCCAGCAGCCAGCTCGGGTTATTCTACAATGAGCAGTTCTTC.

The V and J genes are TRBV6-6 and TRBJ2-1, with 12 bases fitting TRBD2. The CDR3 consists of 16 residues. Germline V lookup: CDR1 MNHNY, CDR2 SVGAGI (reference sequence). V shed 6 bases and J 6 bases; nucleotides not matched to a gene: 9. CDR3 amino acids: CASRTLKGLAGNEQFF. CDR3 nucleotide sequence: TGTGCCAGCAGAACCTTGAAGGGACTAGCGGGCAATGAGCAGTTCTTC.

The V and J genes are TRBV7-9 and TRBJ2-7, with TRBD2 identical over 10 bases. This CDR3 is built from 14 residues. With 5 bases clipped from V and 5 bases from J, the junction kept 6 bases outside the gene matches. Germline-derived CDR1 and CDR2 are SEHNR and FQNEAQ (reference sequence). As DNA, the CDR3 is TGTGCCAGCAGCGTATCCGGGACTAGCGACGAGCAGTACTTC. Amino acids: CASSVSGTSDEQYF.

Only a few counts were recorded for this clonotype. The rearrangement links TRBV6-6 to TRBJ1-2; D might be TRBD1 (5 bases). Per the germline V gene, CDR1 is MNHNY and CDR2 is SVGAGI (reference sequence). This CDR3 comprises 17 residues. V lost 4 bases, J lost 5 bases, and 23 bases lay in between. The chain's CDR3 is CASSSIPRDYTAYGYTF. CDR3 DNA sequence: TGTGCCAGCAGTTCAATCCCCAGGGATTATACTGCGTATGGCTACACCTTC.

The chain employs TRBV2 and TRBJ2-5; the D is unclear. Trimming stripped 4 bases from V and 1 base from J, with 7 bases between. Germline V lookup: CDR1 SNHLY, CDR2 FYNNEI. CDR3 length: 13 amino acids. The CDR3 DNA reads TGTGCCAGCAGTGTCTACTTCCAAGAGACCCAGTACTTC. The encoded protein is CASSVYFQETQYF.

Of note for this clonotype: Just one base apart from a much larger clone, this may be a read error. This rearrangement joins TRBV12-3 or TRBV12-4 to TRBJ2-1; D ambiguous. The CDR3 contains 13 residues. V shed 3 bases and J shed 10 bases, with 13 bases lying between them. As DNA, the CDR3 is TGTGCCAGCAGTTTTGCCAGCTCCTACGAGCAGTTCTTC. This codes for CASSFASSYEQFF.

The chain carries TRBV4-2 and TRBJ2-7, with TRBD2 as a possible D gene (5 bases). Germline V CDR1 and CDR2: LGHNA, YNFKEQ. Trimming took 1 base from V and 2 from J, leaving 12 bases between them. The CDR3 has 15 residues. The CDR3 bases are TGTGCCAGCAGCCAAGTGAGGACTGGTGCCTACGAGCAGTACTTC. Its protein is CASSQVRTGAYEQYF.

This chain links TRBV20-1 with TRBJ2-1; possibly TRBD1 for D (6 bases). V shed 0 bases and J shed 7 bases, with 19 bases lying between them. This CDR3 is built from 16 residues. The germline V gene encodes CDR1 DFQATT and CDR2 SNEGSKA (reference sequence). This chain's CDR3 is CSARDEETGLPNEQFF. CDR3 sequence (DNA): TGCAGTGCTAGAGATGAGGAGACAGGCCTACCTAATGAGCAGTTCTTC.

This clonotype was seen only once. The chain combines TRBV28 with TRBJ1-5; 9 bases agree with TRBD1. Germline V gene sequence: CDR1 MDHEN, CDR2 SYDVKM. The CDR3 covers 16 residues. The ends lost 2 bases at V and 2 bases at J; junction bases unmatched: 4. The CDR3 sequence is CASSLPWTGGNQPQHF. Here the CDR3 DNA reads TGTGCCAGCAGTTTACCTTGGACAGGGGGCAATCAGCCCCAGCATTTT.

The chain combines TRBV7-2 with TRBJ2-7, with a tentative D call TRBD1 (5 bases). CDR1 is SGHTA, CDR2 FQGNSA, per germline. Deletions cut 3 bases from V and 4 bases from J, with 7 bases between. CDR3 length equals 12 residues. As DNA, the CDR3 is TGTGCCAGCAGCTTTAGACAGTACGAGCAGTACTTC. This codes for CASSFRQYEQYF.

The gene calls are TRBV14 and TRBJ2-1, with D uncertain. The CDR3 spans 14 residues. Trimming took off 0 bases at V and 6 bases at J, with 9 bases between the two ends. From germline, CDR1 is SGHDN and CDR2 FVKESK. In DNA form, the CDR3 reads TGTGCCAGCAGCCAAGATAGGCTTCTCAATGAGCAGTTCTTC. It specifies CASSQDRLLNEQFF.

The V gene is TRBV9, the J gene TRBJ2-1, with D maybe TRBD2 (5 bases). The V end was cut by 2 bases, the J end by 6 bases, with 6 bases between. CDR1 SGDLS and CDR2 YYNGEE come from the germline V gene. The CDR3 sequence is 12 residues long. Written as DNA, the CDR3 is TGTGCCAGCAGCGTTAGCGTCAATGAGCAGTTCTTC. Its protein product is CASSVSVNEQFF.

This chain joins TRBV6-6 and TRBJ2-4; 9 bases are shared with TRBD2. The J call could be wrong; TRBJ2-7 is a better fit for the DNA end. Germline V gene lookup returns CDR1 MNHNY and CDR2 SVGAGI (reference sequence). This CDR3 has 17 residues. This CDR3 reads CASSYYKRLAGNYEQYF. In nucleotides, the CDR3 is TGTGCCAGCAGTTACTATAAGAGGCTAGCGGGGAACTACGAGCAGTACTTC.

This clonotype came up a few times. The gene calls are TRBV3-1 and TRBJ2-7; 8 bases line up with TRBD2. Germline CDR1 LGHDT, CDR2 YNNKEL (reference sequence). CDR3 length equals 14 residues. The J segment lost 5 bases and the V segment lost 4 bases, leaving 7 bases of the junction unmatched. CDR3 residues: CASSPAGGSNEQYF. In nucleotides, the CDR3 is TGTGCCAGCAGCCCGGCGGGAGGATCCAACGAGCAGTACTTC.

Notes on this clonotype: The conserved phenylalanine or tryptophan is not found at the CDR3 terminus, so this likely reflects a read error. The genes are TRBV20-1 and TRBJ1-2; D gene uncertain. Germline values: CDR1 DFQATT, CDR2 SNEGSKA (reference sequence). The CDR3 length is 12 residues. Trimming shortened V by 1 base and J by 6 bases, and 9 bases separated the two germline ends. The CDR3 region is CSARASLNGYTL. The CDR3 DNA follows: TGCAGTGCTAGAGCATCCTTAAATGGCTACACCCTC.

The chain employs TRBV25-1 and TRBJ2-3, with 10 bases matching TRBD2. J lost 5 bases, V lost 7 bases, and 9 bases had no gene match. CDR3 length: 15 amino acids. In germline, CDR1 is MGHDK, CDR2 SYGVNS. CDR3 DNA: TGTGCCAGCACCGCAAGCGGGAGGGCCATAGATACGCAGTATTTT. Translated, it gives CASTASGRAIDTQYF.

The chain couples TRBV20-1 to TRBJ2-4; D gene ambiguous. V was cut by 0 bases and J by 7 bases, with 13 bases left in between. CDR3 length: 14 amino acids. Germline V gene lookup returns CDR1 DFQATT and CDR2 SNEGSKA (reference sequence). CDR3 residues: CSARDGARWNIQYF. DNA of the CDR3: TGCAGTGCTAGAGATGGCGCTAGGTGGAACATTCAGTACTTC.

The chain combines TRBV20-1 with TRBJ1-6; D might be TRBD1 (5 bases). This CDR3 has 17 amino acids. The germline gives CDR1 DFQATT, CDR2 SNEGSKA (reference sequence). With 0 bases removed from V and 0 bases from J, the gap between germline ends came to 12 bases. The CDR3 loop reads CSARDETASSYNSPLHF. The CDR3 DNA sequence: TGCAGTGCTAGAGATGAGACAGCGAGCTCCTATAATTCACCCCTCCACTTT.

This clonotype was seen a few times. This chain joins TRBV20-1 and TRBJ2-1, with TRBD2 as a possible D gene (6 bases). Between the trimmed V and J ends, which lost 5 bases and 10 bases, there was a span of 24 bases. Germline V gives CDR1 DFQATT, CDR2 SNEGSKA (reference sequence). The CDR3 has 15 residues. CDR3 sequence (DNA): TGCAGTGCTTGCGTCGGGACTGAAGTATACCCGGAGCAGTTCTTC. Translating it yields CSACVGTEVYPEQFF.

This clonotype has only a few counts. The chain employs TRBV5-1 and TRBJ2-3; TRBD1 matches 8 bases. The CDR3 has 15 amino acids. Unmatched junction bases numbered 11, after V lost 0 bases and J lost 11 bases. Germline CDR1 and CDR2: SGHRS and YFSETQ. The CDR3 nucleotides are TGCGCCAGCAGCTTGGGGGGACAGGTAATAAGGTGGCAGTATTTT. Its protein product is CASSLGGQVIRWQYF.

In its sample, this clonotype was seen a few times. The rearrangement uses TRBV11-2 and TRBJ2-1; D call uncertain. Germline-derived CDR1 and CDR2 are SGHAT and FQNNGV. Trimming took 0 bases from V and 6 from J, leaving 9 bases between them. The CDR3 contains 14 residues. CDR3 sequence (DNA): TGTGCCAGCAGCTTAGATAACCTAATCAATGAGCAGTTCTTC. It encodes CASSLDNLINEQFF.